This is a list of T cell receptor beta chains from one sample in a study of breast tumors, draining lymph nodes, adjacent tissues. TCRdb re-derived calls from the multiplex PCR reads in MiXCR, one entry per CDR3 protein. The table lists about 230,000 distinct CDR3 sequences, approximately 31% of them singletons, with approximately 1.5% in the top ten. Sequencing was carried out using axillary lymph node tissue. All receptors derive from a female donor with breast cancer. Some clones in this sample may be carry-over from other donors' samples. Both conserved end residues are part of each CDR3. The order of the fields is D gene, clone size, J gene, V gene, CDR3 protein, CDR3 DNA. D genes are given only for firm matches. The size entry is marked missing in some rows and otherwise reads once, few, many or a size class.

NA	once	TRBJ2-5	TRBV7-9	CASSLGDGGAETQYF	TGTGCCAGCAGCTTAGGGGACGGGGGAGCAGAGACCCAGTACTTC
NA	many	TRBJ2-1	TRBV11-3	CASSLDRGSYNEQFF	TGTGCCAGCAGCTTAGATAGGGGCTCCTACAATGAGCAGTTCTTC
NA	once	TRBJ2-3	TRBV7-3	CASSLGRANEQYF	TGTGCCAGCAGCTTAGGCAGGGCTAATGAGCAGTATTTT
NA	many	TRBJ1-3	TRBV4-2	CASSQDWRSSGNTIYF	TGTGCCAGCAGCCAAGACTGGCGATCCTCTGGAAACACCATATATTTT
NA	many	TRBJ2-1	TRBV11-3	CASSLGPSNEQFF	TGTGCCAGCAGCTTAGGGCCTTCCAATGAGCAGTTCTTC
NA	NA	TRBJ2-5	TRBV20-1	CSAYRELETQYF	TGCAGTGCTTACCGAGAACTAGAGACCCAGTACTTC
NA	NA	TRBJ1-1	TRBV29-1	CSELEPSIRNTEAFF	TGCAGCGAACTTGAACCCAGTATAAGGAACACTGAAGCTTTCTTT
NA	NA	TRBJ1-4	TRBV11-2	CASSLREEKLFF	TGTGCCAGCAGCTTAAGGGAGGAAAAACTGTTTTTT
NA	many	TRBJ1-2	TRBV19	CASSPLSTALYGYTF	TGTGCCAGTAGTCCGCTATCGACAGCTCTTTATGGCTACACCTTC
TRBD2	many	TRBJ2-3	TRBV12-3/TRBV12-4	CASSLTSGASTDTQYF	TGTGCCAGCAGTTTGACTAGCGGGGCTAGCACAGATACGCAGTATTTT
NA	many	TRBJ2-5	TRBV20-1	CSARPAGETQYF	TGCAGTGCTAGACCTGCGGGGGAGACCCAGTACTTC
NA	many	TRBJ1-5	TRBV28	CASSSANNRVRQPQHF	TGTGCCAGCAGTTCCGCAAATAACAGGGTGCGACAGCCCCAGCATTTT
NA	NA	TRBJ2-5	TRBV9	CASSGGAHQETQSF	TGTGCCAGCAGCGGAGGGGCTCACCAAGAGACCCAGTCCTTC
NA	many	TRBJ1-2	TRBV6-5	CASSYSPGRGYGYTF	TGTGCCAGCAGTTACTCCCCCGGCAGGGGTTATGGCTACACCTTC